A single TCR beta chain is shown here with its context. The protocol was immunoSEQ multiplex PCR, while the TCRdb copy is restricted to in-frame clones and leaves out a portion. Among about 400,000 clones listed, 89% were seen once. The data are from a study of blood T cell repertoires in COVID-19. V gave up 5 bases and J gave up 5 bases, with 16 bases separating them. From germline, CDR1 is SGHVS and CDR2 FQNEAQ. This CDR3 has 15 amino acids. The receptor's source is a woman in her 30s who had recovered from COVID-19. The chain employs TRBV7-8 and TRBJ1-5; D is perhaps TRBD1 (6 bases). Sequenced input: PBMCs or T cells enriched from blood (not recorded which). In DNA, the CDR3 is TGTGCCAGCAGCCCGGGTACAGGGCAGTATCAGCCCCAGCATTTT. Translation: CASSPGTGQYQPQHF.